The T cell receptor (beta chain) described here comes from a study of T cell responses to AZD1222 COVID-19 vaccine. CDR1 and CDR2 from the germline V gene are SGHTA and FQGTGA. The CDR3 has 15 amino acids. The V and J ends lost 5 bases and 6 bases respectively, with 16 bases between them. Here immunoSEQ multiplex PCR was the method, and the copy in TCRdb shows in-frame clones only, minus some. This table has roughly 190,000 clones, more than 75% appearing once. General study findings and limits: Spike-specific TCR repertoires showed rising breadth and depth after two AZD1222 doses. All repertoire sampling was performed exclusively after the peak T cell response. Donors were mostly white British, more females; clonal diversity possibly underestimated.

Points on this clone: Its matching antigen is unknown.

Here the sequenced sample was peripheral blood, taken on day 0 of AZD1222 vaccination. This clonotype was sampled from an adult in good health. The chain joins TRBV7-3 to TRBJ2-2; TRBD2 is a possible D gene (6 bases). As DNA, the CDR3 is TGTGCCAGCAGCCCAACCGGGAGCGGGTCCGGGGAGCTGTTTTTT. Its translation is CASSPTGSGSGELFF.